This T cell receptor (beta chain) was found in a study of human T cells and chemical hapten exposure. Study information: Patients were given diphenylcyclopropenone on the scalp weekly across the roughly 25-week study. Women made up most patients, who had alopecia areata, totalis or universalis.

The time point is: patch test 1, 2 weeks after DPC sensitization. Documented treatment: therapeutic diphenylcyclopropenone sensitization with weekly scalp DPC. Using its own MiXCR run on the RACE reads, TCRdb lists one record per CDR3 protein. The table lists around 99,000 distinct CDR3 sequences, approximately 13% of them singletons. The J segment lost 8 bases and the V segment lost 0 bases, leaving 12 bases of the junction unmatched. The CDR3 contains 20 residues. The germline V gene has CDR1 KGHDR and CDR2 SFDVKD. This clonotype was detected ten times or more. This TCR was recovered from a woman in her thirties or forties with alopecia areata. Some clones in this sample may be carry-over from other donors' samples. Sequences were derived from whole blood, sampled in connection with sensitization to the hapten diphenylcyclopropenone (DPC). The J gene is TRBJ2-1, the V gene TRBV24-1, with 16 bases aligning to TRBD2. The CDR3 sequence: CATSDLSGTSGRGGGHEQFF. DNA of the CDR3: TGTGCCACCAGTGATTTGTCAGGGACTAGCGGGAGGGGAGGGGGCCATGAGCAGTTCTTC.